Included here is one T cell receptor (beta chain) sequence, with context. What it binds is not known. It was by quantitative 5'-RACE with molecular barcodes that TCR beta libraries were made. MiXCR, run by TCRdb on the 5' RACE reads, gives a single entry per CDR3 protein. The sample includes a few hundred thousand distinct CDR3 sequences, roughly 13% seen only once; the top ten take approximately 6.2%. This sample stems from a study of CD8 T cells in ankylosing spondylitis. Study findings and constraints: A TCR beta motif of under 10 highly homologous variants appeared characteristic of ankylosing spondylitis blood. Peripheral blood samples showed relatively rare disease-linked clones, and these clones were CD8+. Significant enrichment of disease-linked clones was reported in matched ankylosing spondylitis synovial fluid.

V lost 8 bases and J lost 6; bases outside the gene matches: 3. Per the germline V gene, CDR1 is DFQATT and CDR2 is SNEGSKA (reference sequence). The CDR3 is 11 amino acids. The sample comprised blood, either unsorted or a sorted T cell fraction (not recorded which). This sequence joins TRBV20-1 and TRBJ2-1; 8 bases are shared with TRBD2. The receptor comes from a male donor with ankylosing spondylitis. In nucleotides, the CDR3 is TGCAGTTCCGGGGGGGCCAATGAGCAGTTCTTC. It yields the protein CSSGGANEQFF.